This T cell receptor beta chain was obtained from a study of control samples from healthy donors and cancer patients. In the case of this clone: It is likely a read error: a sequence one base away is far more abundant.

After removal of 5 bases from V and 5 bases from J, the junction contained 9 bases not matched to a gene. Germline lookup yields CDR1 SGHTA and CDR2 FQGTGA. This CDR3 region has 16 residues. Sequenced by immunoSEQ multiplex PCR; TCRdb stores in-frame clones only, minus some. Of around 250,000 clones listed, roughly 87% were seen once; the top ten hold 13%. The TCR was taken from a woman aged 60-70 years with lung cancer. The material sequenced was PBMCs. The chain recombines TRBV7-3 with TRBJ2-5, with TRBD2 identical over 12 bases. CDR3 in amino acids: CASSVVASGGVETQYF. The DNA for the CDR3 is TGTGCCAGCAGCGTAGTGGCTAGCGGGGGGGTTGAGACCCAGTACTTC.